This record looks at one T cell receptor (beta chain) sequence and its context. Its antigen is not known. This entry comes from a study of post-analysis software for immune sequencing data. On the study more broadly: The study covered relapsing-remitting, secondary progressive and progressive-relapsing courses of multiple sclerosis.

Points from the study as a whole: About 5 TRBV segments were significantly more frequent in patients than in controls. TRBV5-6, TRBV5-1 and TRBV20-1 were among these segments.

V lost 1 base and J lost 3, with 18 bases in between. Germline V CDR1 and CDR2: GTSNPN, SVGIG (reference sequence). The CDR3 is made up of 16 amino acids. Unique-molecular-identifier-tagged TCR beta cDNA libraries were used. T cells, about 0.85 to 11 million of them, yielded some 500,000 cDNA molecules. Using its own MiXCR run on the PCR reads, TCRdb lists one record per CDR3 protein. This table has 600,000 to 700,000 distinct CDR3 sequences, 55% to 70% appearing once. The V gene is TRBV30, the J gene TRBJ1-2, with a possible D match to TRBD1 (5 bases). Specimen: blood. The clonotype was recovered from a girl aged 2-10 years with multiple sclerosis. The DNA for the CDR3 is TGTGCCTGGAGTGCCGGACACCTTAGCTTGGACTATGGCTACACCTTC. It encodes CAWSAGHLSLDYGYTF.